This TCR beta chain is drawn from a study of T cells after yellow fever vaccination. CDR3 length: 14 amino acids. Germline values: CDR1 LNHDA, CDR2 SQIVND (reference sequence). MiXCR, run by TCRdb on the 5' RACE reads, gives a single entry per CDR3 protein. The table records about 4,800 distinct CDR3 sequences, around 7.8% of them present only once. Many counts were recorded for this clonotype. Germline is not matched at one junction end, which may reflect a read error. This chain connects TRBV19 to TRBJ1-1; 10 bases map to TRBD1. This clonotype was sampled from a man aged 18 to 29 who received the YFV17D yellow fever vaccine. The specimen comprised PBMCs, either bulk or a sorted T-cell subset (CD4+, CD8+, memory, or dextramer-sorted; not recorded which), sampled around 45 days after the first yellow fever vaccination. The CDR3 DNA sequence: TGCTCCCAGGGGGACAGGGGTCTTAACACTGAAGCTTTCTTT. Amino acids: CSQGDRGLNTEAFF.